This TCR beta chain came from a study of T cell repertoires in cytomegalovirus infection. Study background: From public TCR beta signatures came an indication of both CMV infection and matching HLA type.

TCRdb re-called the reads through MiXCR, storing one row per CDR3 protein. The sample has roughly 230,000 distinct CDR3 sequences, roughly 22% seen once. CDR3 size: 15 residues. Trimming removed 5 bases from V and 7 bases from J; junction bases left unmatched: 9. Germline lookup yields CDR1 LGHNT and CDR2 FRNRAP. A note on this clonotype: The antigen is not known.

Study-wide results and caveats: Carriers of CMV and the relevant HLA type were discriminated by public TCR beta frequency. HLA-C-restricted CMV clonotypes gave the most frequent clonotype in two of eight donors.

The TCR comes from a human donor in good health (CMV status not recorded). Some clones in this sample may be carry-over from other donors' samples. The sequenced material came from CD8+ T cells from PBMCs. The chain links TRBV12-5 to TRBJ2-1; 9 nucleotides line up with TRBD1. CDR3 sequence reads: CASGPADRGGNEQFF. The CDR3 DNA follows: TGTGCTAGTGGTCCTGCGGACAGGGGTGGGAATGAGCAGTTCTTC.